The T cell receptor beta chain under discussion was sequenced for a study of CD8 T cells in Susac syndrome. Regarding the study as a whole: It was acknowledged in the study that the number of individuals who were included in its TCR sequencing and HLA analysis was relatively small.

This CDR3 region has 14 residues. Germline V gives CDR1 SGDLS, CDR2 YYNGEE. The V and J ends lost 0 bases and 10 bases, in that order; junction bases with no gene match: 4. RNA totalling roughly 0.45 to 1 ug underwent reverse transcription with random hexamers. TCR beta CDR3 was amplified by immunoSEQ multiplex PCR. This amplification extended across 54 Vbeta and 13 Jbeta segments. TCRdb recomputed calls from the immunoSEQ multiplex PCR reads with MiXCR, one row per CDR3 protein. Found here are 110,000 or so distinct CDR3 sequences, 85% to 95% of them singletons; the top ten hold 0.093%. In this sample, this clonotype turned up a few times. What it recognizes is unknown.

Sequencing was carried out using CD4+ T cells from PBMCs. The V gene is TRBV9, the J gene TRBJ1-4; 9 bases match TRBD1. This receptor was obtained from a human donor with multiple sclerosis. The CDR3 region has the DNA TGTGCCAGCAGCGTAGGGGGACAGGGAGGAAAACTGTTTTTT. Protein product: CASSVGGQGGKLFF.